The text below deals with one T cell receptor (beta chain). What it binds is unknown. This sample is drawn from a study of monozygotic twins with inflammatory bowel disease. General study findings and limits: Support for a single strong signal or clonotype associated with IBD was absent.

Added by template switching were UMIs that each held a 6-nucleotide sample barcode. TCRdb reworked the 5' RACE reads into one entry per CDR3 protein, no DNA. The table counts over 200,000 distinct CDR3 sequences; roughly 8% lies in the top ten. There are 16 residues in the CDR3. The TCR originated in a human donor with ulcerative colitis or Crohn's disease, or a healthy co-twin of an affected twin (not recorded which). Material for sequencing was blood. The rearrangement uses TRBV12-3 or TRBV12-4 and TRBJ2-6; TCRdb proposes TRBD1, but this gene call is untestable without DNA. The CDR3 spells CASSPLQVSGANVLTF.